This entry is about one T cell receptor beta chain. This clonotype was observed a few times. It has no known antigen specificity. Base qualities are not provided; no much larger clone lies one nucleotide away. The sequencing machine was an Illumina HiSeq 1500. TCRdb trimmed public reads at Q25 via fastp, called clones via MiXCR and kept in-frame beta chains. Rows with one shared CDR3 protein collapse into an entry with the most common genes and DNA. The sample yields approximately 180,000 distinct CDR3 sequences; more than 9% were counted once. The top ten clonotypes cover about 5% of the sample. The data stem from a study of T cell repertoires in cytomegalovirus infection (dated by TCRdb to about 2019). With respect to the entire study: Donor HLA type was relevant to the analysis, as public TCR beta signatures indicated carriage of CMV infection together with the matching HLA type.

From the cysteine through the phenylalanine, the CDR3 covers 17 amino acids. Here the CDR3 DNA is all that survives: 51 bases in frame from base 1. Based on the germline V gene, the CDR1 and CDR2 sequences are MDHEN and SYDVKM. V is cut back by 8 bases and J by 2 bases, with 11 bases in the junction unmatched. Study-level results and caveats: The ex vivo response was dominated by HLA-C-restricted CMV-specific TCR beta clonotypes, and the single most frequent clonotype in two of eight donors was supplied by these HLA-C-restricted clonotypes. In both this cohort and an independent cohort of over 350 donors, the cumulative frequency of public TCR beta family members distinguished carriers of CMV infection plus the relevant HLA type.

Here the chain combines TRBV28 and TRBJ1-3; 11 middle bases align to TRBD1. The TCR sequence derives from a human donor in good health (CMV status not recorded). Some clones in this sample may be carry-over from other donors' samples. The sequencing input was PBMCs. The CDR3: CASRGAPGQGAGNTIYF. The DNA sequence follows: TGTGCCAGCCGAGGGGCCCCGGGACAGGGGGCTGGAAACACCATATATTTT. The CDR3 plus the reference TRBV28 and TRBJ1-3 genes for the other parts give the full variable domain: DVKVTQSSRYLVKRTGEKVFLECVQDMDHENMFWYRQDPGLGLRLIYFSYDVKMKEKGDIPEGYSVSREKKERFSLILESASTNQTSMYLCASRGAPGQGAGNTIYFGEGSWLTVV.